The 26 T cell receptor beta chains presented below share a single source sample, sequenced in a study of cytomegalovirus exposure and HLA in healthy donors. The PCR employed 60 Vbeta primers together with 13 Jbeta primers. Method: immunoSEQ multiplex PCR; TCRdb's copy keeps in-frame clones and lacks some. This table holds about 130,000 clones, more than 80% found once. The specimen was PBMCs. The receptor source for this set is a woman in her thirties in good health and CMV-seropositive.

This chain joins TRBV28 and TRBJ1-2; D unclear. Germline CDR1 and CDR2: MDHEN and SYDVKM. The V and J ends lost 8 bases and 8 bases respectively, with 9 bases between them. The CDR3 extends over 10 amino acids. The CDR3 coding sequence is TGTGCCAGCTCCCGAGGAGGCTACACCTTC. Protein: CASSRGGYTF.

V is TRBV28 and J is TRBJ2-7; TRBD1 matches at 9 bases. Germline lookup yields CDR1 MDHEN and CDR2 SYDVKM. V lost 6 bases to trimming and J lost 6 bases; unmatched junction nucleotides: 6. The CDR3 is made up of 13 amino acids. This CDR3 is CASRTSDRGEQYF. The CDR3 bases are TGTGCCAGCAGAACTTCGGACAGGGGCGAGCAGTACTTC.

The chain employs TRBV28 and TRBJ2-7; 13 nucleotides agree with TRBD2. Germline-derived CDR1 and CDR2 are MDHEN and SYDVKM. V shed 4 bases, J shed 2 bases, and the junction held 2 bases outside the gene matches. The CDR3 runs 15 residues. The CDR3 bases are TGTGCCAGCAGTTGGACTAGCGGGGGCCCCTACGAGCAGTACTTC. Translated: CASSWTSGGPYEQYF.

The V and J genes are TRBV2 and TRBJ1-1; D is perhaps TRBD1 (5 bases). Looked up from germline, CDR1 is SNHLY and CDR2 is FYNNEI. V lost 3 bases and J lost 5, with 10 bases in between. The CDR3 is made up of 13 amino acids. CDR3 sequence: CASSDREGTEAFF. The CDR3 region has the DNA TGTGCCAGCAGTGACAGGGAGGGGACTGAAGCTTTCTTT.

This chain connects TRBV6-5 to TRBJ1-5; the D is unclear. In germline, CDR1 is MNHEY, CDR2 SVGAGI. This CDR3 contains 13 residues. The V end was cut by 8 bases, the J end by 2 bases, with 10 bases between. The CDR3 loop reads CASGRERNQPQHF. CDR3 nucleotides: TGTGCCAGCGGAAGGGAGCGCAATCAGCCCCAGCATTTT.

The chain couples TRBV19 to TRBJ1-4; maybe TRBD1 (5 bases). Germline V gene data show CDR1 as LNHDA and CDR2 as SQIVND (reference sequence). CDR3 length: 15 residues. Trimming removed 4 bases from V and 2 bases from J, with 11 bases in between. As DNA, the CDR3 is TGTGCCAGTAGTACCCGACAGACCACTAATGAAAAACTGTTTTTT. It is translated as CASSTRQTTNEKLFF.

This rearrangement joins TRBV10-3 to TRBJ1-2; possible D gene TRBD1, 6 bases. V shed 10 bases and J shed 4 bases, with 19 bases lying between them. The CDR3 is 14 residues long. Per the germline V gene, CDR1 is ENHRY and CDR2 is SYGVKD. Here the CDR3 reads CATDDGGASYGYTF. CDR3 DNA: TGTGCCACCGATGATGGGGGGGCAAGCTATGGCTACACCTTC.

V and J are TRBV9 and TRBJ1-1; D remains ambiguous. V was clipped by 3 bases and J by 2 bases, with 8 bases between them. CDR1 is SGDLS, CDR2 YYNGEE, per germline. The CDR3 consists of 13 residues. CDR3 bases: TGTGCCAGCAGCGATGGGAGTAACACTGAAGCTTTCTTT. It specifies CASSDGSNTEAFF.

This clone has just a few counts. The chain recombines TRBV6-1 with TRBJ1-4, with 9 bases matching TRBD1. The germline CDR1 and CDR2 sequences are MNHNS and SASEGT. The CDR3 covers 14 residues. J was trimmed by 7 bases and V by 3 bases; bases with no gene match: 3. The CDR3 DNA reads TGTGCCAGCAGTGAGGGACAGGGTTTTGAAAAACTGTTTTTT. Residues: CASSEGQGFEKLFF.

This chain uses TRBV7-9 with TRBJ2-5; D is uncertain. The germline V and J ends were trimmed by 5 bases and 4 bases, with 5 bases remaining between them. The CDR3 consists of 11 residues. Germline V gene sequence: CDR1 SEHNR, CDR2 FQNEAQ (reference sequence). The CDR3, as DNA: TGTGCCAGCAGCCCGGGAGAGACCCAGTACTTC. This sequence encodes CASSPGETQYF.

This clone showed up just a few times. The J gene is TRBJ1-2, the V gene TRBV5-1; D ambiguous. The ends were cut back, 0 bases at V and 4 bases at J, with 7 bases in the middle. CDR1 and CDR2 (germline): SGHRS, YFSETQ. The CDR3 runs to 13 residues. In DNA, the CDR3 is TGCGCCAGCAGCTTGGAACAGCTCTATGGCTACACCTTC. Residues: CASSLEQLYGYTF.

In its sample, this clone was seen once. The chain has TRBV4-2 and TRBJ2-5, with TRBD2 matching over 9 bases. V lost 1 base and J lost 5; bases outside the gene matches: 14. Per germline, CDR1 LGHNA and CDR2 YNFKEQ. The CDR3 has 18 amino acids. The CDR3 loop is CASSQVNQRGDRRETQYF. As DNA, the CDR3 is TGTGCCAGCAGCCAAGTAAATCAGCGGGGGGACCGCAGGGAGACCCAGTACTTC.

V usage is TRBV2 and J usage is TRBJ1-5; D might be TRBD1 (5 bases). This CDR3 is 15 amino acids long. Germline V CDR1 and CDR2: SNHLY, FYNNEI. The V and J ends lost 5 bases and 2 bases respectively, with 13 bases between them. The CDR3 sequence is CASSKQEIGNQPQHF. DNA for the CDR3: TGTGCCAGCAGTAAACAGGAGATTGGCAATCAGCCCCAGCATTTT. Supplemented by reference TRBV2 and TRBJ1-5, the full variable domain reads EPEVTQTPSHQVTQMGQEVILRCVPISNHLYFYWYRQILGQKVEFLVSFYNNEISEKSEIFDDQFSVERPDGSNFTLKIRSTKLEDSAMYFCASSKQEIGNQPQHFGDGTRLSIL.

This sequence joins TRBV5-1 and TRBJ2-1; the D gene is possibly TRBD1 (6 bases). Germline V lookup: CDR1 SGHRS, CDR2 YFSETQ. The CDR3 runs 16 residues. V was clipped by 5 bases and J by 4 bases, with 19 bases between them. In nucleotides, the CDR3 is TGCGCCAGCAGTCCTACCGCCGGGACAACATACAATGAGCAGTTCTTC. Translated, it gives CASSPTAGTTYNEQFF.

With regard to this clone: Sequence at one end of the junction differs from germline and may be a read error. The chain joins TRBV7-9 to TRBJ1-1; D call uncertain. There are 12 residues in the CDR3. CDR1 and CDR2 (germline): SEHNR, FQNEAQ (reference sequence). CDR3 residues: CSSSSTLREAFF. The CDR3 nucleotides read TGTTCCAGCAGCTCTACGCTCCGGGAAGCTTTCTTT.

The CDR3 DNA sequence: TGTGCCAGCAGTAAAGAGGGCGGGGAGCTGTTTTTT. This sequence encodes CASSKEGGELFF. The chain has TRBV9 and TRBJ2-2; tentatively, D is TRBD2 (5 bases). The CDR3 has 12 amino acids. Trimming took off 5 bases at V and 7 bases at J, with 9 bases between the two ends. In germline, CDR1 is SGDLS, CDR2 YYNGEE.

J is TRBJ1-6 and V is TRBV18; 7 bases match TRBD1. CDR1 is KGHSH, CDR2 LQKENI, per germline. V lost 4 bases and J lost 6; bases outside the gene matches: 3. The CDR3 contains 14 residues. The CDR3 protein is CASSRDRANSPLHF. CDR3 sequence (DNA): TGTGCCAGCTCACGCGACAGGGCTAATTCACCCCTCCACTTT.

The chain couples TRBV19 to TRBJ1-2; possible D gene TRBD1, 6 bases. The germline V gene has CDR1 LNHDA and CDR2 SQIVND (reference sequence). V lost 4 bases and J 4 bases, leaving 13 bases between the germline ends. The CDR3 loop spans 14 amino acids. This CDR3 reads CASSTRDTVYGYTF. In DNA, the CDR3 is TGTGCCAGTAGTACCCGGGACACCGTCTATGGCTACACCTTC.

The chain employs TRBV6-6 and TRBJ1-1; D unresolved. Germline CDR1 is MNHNY and CDR2 is SVGAGI (reference sequence). The CDR3 runs 11 residues. V dropped 8 bases and J dropped 3 bases, with 7 bases sitting between them. CDR3 coding DNA: TGTGCCAGCGGCCCCTACACTGAAGCTTTCTTT. It is translated as CASGPYTEAFF.

The DNA of the CDR3 is TGTGCCAGCAGCCTGGTCCTTAGCTCCTACAATGAGCAGTTCTTC. Translation gives CASSLVLSSYNEQFF. The chain recombines TRBV11-2 with TRBJ2-1; no clear D. CDR3 size: 15 residues. Trimming left V 5 bases short and J 0 bases short, with 11 bases between. The germline CDR1 and CDR2 sequences are SGHAT and FQNNGV.

This clone has only a few counts. The chain links TRBV6-4 to TRBJ2-3, with 11 bases aligning to TRBD2. Germline V gene sequence: CDR1 MRHNA, CDR2 SNTAGT. The CDR3 has 15 amino acids. The V gene end was trimmed by 2 bases and the J gene end by 4 bases; junction bases not matched to a gene: 2. The CDR3 DNA is TGTGCCAGCAGTGACACTAGCGGGAGTGCAGATACGCAGTATTTT. Its protein is CASSDTSGSADTQYF.

The rearrangement joins TRBV27 to TRBJ2-3; tentatively, D is TRBD1 (6 bases). Germline CDR1 MNHEY, CDR2 SMNVEV (reference sequence). CDR3 length: 21 amino acids. V was clipped by 0 bases and J by 0 bases, with 25 bases between them. CDR3 nucleotide sequence: TGTGCCAGCAGTTTATCTCTTACAGGGCGGCGTTCGGAATATAGCACAGATACGCAGTATTTT. This sequence encodes CASSLSLTGRRSEYSTDTQYF.

The rearrangement joins TRBV9 to TRBJ2-2; 7 bases map to TRBD2. The CDR3 has 15 residues. The V gene's germline CDR1 is SGDLS and CDR2 YYNGEE. The J segment lost 4 bases and the V segment lost 0 bases, leaving 3 bases of the junction unmatched. The CDR3 spells CASSVEAGTTGELFF. The CDR3 DNA reads as TGTGCCAGCAGCGTAGAAGCGGGGACCACCGGGGAGCTGTTTTTT.

The chain links TRBV5-1 to TRBJ1-1; the D gene is possibly TRBD1 (5 bases). Germline-derived CDR1 and CDR2 are SGHRS and YFSETQ. Trimming pared 3 bases from V and 4 bases from J, leaving 10 bases between. The CDR3 contains 13 residues. CDR3 residues: CASSSVGGTEAFF. The CDR3 bases are TGCGCCAGCAGCTCTGTGGGGGGCACTGAAGCTTTCTTT.

This sequence joins TRBV7-3 and TRBJ2-7, with 8 bases that match TRBD2. With V trimmed by 5 bases and J by 5 bases, 17 bases remained unmatched. Germline CDR1 and CDR2: SGHTA and FQGTGA. The CDR3 length is 17 residues. CDR3 loop: CASSPFPRSAGANEQYF. The DNA of the CDR3 is TGTGCCAGCAGCCCCTTCCCCCGGTCAGCGGGAGCCAACGAGCAGTACTTC.

This chain uses TRBV6-1 with TRBJ1-1; D is ambiguous. The CDR3 has 12 residues. The ends were cut back, 3 bases at V and 6 bases at J, with 8 bases in the middle. The germline CDR1 and CDR2 sequences are MNHNS and SASEGT. The CDR3 nucleotides read TGTGCCAGCAGTGAGTACCAGTCTGAAGCTTTCTTT. It codes for CASSEYQSEAFF.